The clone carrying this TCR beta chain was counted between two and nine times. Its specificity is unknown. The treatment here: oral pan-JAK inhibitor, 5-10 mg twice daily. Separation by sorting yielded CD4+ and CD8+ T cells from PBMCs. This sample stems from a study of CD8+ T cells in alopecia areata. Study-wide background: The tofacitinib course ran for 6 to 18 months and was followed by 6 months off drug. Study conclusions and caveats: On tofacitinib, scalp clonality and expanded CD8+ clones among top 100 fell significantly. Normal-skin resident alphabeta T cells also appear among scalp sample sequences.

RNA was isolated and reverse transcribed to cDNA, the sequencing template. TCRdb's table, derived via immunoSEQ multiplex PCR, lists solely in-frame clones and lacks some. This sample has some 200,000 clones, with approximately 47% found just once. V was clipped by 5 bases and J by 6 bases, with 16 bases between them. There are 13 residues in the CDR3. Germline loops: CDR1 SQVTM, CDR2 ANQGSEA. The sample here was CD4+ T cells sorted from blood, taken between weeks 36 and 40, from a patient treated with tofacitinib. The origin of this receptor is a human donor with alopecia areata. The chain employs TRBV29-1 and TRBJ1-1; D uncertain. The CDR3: CSVNSRLVSEAFF. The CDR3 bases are TGCAGCGTTAACTCGCGGTTGGTTTCTGAAGCTTTCTTT.